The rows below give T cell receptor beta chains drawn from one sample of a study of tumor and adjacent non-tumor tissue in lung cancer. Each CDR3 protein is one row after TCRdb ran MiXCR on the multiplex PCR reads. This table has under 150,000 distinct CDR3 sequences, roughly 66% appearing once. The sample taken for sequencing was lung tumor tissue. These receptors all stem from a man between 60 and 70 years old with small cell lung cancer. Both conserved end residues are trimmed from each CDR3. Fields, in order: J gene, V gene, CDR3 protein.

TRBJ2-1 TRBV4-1 ASSHPGGTGDNEQF
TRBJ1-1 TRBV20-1 SARGDMNTEAF
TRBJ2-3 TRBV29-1 SVDASLTDTQY
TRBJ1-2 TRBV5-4 ASSLVDNAKRGYT
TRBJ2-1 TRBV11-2 ASSLTGGTCNEQF
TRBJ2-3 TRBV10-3 AISEPSTDTQY
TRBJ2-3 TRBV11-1 ASSYGRSGNTQY
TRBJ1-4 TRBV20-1 SAREGAGEKLF
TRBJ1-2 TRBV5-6 ASSPGTGSTNYGYT
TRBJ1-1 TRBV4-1 ASTRDPSRAGYTEAF
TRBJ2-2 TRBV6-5 ASSYVFNTGELF
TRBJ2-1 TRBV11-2 ASTSESLAGYNEQL
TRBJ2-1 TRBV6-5 ASSYFLGNEQF
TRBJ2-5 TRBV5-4 ASSLDQQETQY
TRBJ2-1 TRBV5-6 ASSLRLAAYNEQF
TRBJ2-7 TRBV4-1 ASSQEHRTYEQY
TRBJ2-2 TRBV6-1 ASHQVGVTEELF
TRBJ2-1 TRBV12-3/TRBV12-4 ASSSRDRANNEEF
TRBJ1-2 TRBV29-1 SVIRSWVY
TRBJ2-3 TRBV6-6 ASRNRDRGPDTQC
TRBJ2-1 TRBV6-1 ASSREWGSALPYNEQF
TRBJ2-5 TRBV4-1 ASSQAGEGLKEETHY
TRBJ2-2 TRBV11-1 ASSWRSNTWELF
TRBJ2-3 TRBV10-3 AISLTVDTQY
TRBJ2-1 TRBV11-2 ASSFLAGGPGEQF
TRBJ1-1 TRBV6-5 ASSILGQGAIAEAF
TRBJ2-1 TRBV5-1 ASSPETYNNEQF
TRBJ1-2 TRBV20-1 SASGTGAYSGYGYT
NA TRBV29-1 SGIPGLAGGTDTQH
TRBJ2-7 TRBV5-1 ASKSGGNSYEQY
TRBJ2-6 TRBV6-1 ASSVGDSGANVLT
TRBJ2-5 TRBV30 ALGLAGETQY
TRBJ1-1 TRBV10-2 ASSVDRITEAF
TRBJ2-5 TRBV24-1 ATSGGASGVKTQY
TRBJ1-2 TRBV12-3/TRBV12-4 ASSPMTGGHYVYT
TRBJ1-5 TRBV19 ASSPDRAYSNQPQH
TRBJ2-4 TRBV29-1 SVDGSGSNIQY
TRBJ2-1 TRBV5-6 ASSWWTPGMGYNEQF
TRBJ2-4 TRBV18 ASSPQQGAQNIQY
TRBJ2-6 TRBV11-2 ASSSSGSNSGANVLT
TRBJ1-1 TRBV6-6 ATSERGRDTEAF
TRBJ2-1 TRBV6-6 ASSHVPSESKGNEQF
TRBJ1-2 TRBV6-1 ASSEDLGGLPYGYT
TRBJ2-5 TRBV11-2 ATSSASNRFGTQY
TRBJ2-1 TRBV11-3 ASTPGLAPINEQF